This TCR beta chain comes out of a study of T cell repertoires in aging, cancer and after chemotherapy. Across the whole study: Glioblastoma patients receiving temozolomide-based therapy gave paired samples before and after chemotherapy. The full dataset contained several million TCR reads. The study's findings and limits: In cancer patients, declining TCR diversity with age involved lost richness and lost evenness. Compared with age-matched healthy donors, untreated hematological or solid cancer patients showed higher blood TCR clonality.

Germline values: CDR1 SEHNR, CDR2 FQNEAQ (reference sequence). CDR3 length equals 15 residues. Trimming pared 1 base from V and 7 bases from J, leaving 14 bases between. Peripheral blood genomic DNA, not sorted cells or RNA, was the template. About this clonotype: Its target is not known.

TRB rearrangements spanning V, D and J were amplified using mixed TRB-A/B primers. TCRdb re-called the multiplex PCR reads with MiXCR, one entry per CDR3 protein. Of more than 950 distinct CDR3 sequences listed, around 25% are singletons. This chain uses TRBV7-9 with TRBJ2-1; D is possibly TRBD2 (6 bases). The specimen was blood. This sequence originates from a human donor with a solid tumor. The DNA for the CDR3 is TGTGCCAGCAGCTTAGGCCGGGAGATGAGGAATGAGCAGTTCTTC. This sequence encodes CASSLGREMRNEQFF. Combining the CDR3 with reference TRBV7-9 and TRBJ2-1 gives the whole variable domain DTGVSQNPRHKITKRGQNVTFRCDPISEHNRLYWYRQTLGQGPEFLTYFQNEAQLEKSRLLSDRFSAERPKGSFSTLEIQRTEQGDSAMYLCASSLGREMRNEQFFGPGTRLTVL.